The 28 T cell receptor beta chains below all came from one sample that was sequenced in a study of metastatic and nonmetastatic thyroid tumors. Treatment of any kind had been given to no patient before thyroid surgery. TCRdb redid the clone calls on the PCR reads using MiXCR. The sample carries 45,000 to 65,000 clones, approximately 22% recorded once. Sequencing was done on a sample of blood. Receptors were obtained from a female donor with papillary thyroid cancer or a benign thyroid nodule (not recorded which). Some clones in this sample may be carry-over from other donors' samples.

This clone was observed once. J is TRBJ1-1 and V is TRBV6-1, with D tentatively TRBD1 (5 bases). The CDR3 runs to 13 residues. Trimming removed 8 bases from V and 3 bases from J, with 13 bases in between. Germline V lookup: CDR1 MNHNS, CDR2 SASEGT. The CDR3 here is CASGFLGDTEAFF. The CDR3 nucleotides read TGTGCCAGCGGGTTCTTGGGGGACACTGAAGCTTTCTTT.

This clone was seen only a few times. Its ends do not fully match the called genes, so a read error is possible. This sample also contains other DNA sequences that code for the same CDR3. The chain links TRBV28 to TRBJ2-7, with 8 positions matching TRBD1. CDR3 length: 12 amino acids. CDR1 and CDR2 from the germline V gene are MDHEN and SYDVKM. CDR3 sequence reads: CASTDRGYEQYF. CDR3 coding DNA: TGCGCCAGCACAGACAGGGGTTACGAGCAGTACTTC.

About this clone itself: Just one base apart from a much larger clone, this may be a read error. The chain is built from TRBV25-1 and TRBJ1-2, with a possible D match to TRBD1 (6 bases). The CDR3 spans 16 residues. Per the germline V gene, CDR1 is MGHDK and CDR2 is SYGVNS. The CDR3 reads CASNELGAGKNYGYTF. CDR3 in DNA: TGTGCCAGCAATGAATTGGGGGCAGGGAAGAACTATGGCTACACCTTC.

Details on this clone: A much larger clone differs by one base, so this may be a read error. The gene calls are TRBV10-3 and TRBJ2-1; 7 bases are a match to TRBD2. The CDR3 totals 16 residues. The germline V gene has CDR1 ENHRY and CDR2 SYGVKD. The junction had 13 bases not matched to a gene; V was cut back by 2 bases and J by 9 bases. The CDR3 reads CAISEHAGVPFSEQFF. The CDR3 nucleotides read TGTGCCATCAGTGAGCACGCGGGAGTCCCCTTCAGTGAGCAGTTCTTC.

This clone was detected once. This chain uses TRBV28 with TRBJ2-7; D may be TRBD2 (5 bases). The CDR3 runs 12 residues. Germline lookup yields CDR1 MDHEN and CDR2 SYDVKM. Trimming stripped 3 bases from V and 6 bases from J, with 9 bases between. The CDR3 bases are TGTGCCAGCAGTTTGGAGGCCAGCGAGCAGTACTTC. It yields the protein CASSLEASEQYF.

This chain links TRBV9 with TRBJ2-1; D ambiguous. Deletions cut 4 bases from V and 3 bases from J, with 14 bases between. The CDR3 has 15 residues. Germline assignment: CDR1 SGDLS and CDR2 YYNGEE. CDR3 coding DNA: TGTGCCAGCAGCCCGACGTGGATTTACTACAATGAGCAGTTCTTC. It yields the protein CASSPTWIYYNEQFF.

The table lists this clone with many counts. The gene calls are TRBV10-3 and TRBJ2-2; perhaps TRBD1 as D (6 bases). The CDR3 loop spans 15 amino acids. V gave up 8 bases and J gave up 2 bases, with 15 bases separating them. The germline V gene encodes CDR1 ENHRY and CDR2 SYGVKD. Here the CDR3 DNA reads TGTGCCATCCGCCCCGACAGGCAAAACACCGGGGAGCTGTTTTTT. This encodes CAIRPDRQNTGELFF.

The chain has TRBV28 and TRBJ2-3, with D possibly matching TRBD2 (6 bases). The CDR3 sequence is 14 residues long. The V end was cut by 3 bases, the J end by 1 base, with 8 bases between. Germline-derived CDR1 and CDR2 are MDHEN and SYDVKM. The CDR3 protein is CASSFVAGTDTQYF. The CDR3 DNA reads as TGTGCCAGCAGTTTTGTAGCGGGCACAGATACGCAGTATTTT.

This clone was counted only a few times. The chain employs TRBV6-1 and TRBJ1-2, with D uncertain. V was shortened by 2 bases and J by 10 bases, with 17 bases between the two germline ends. The CDR3 totals 14 residues. Germline values: CDR1 MNHNS, CDR2 SASEGT. The CDR3 loop reads CASSEFHNGEVYTF. The DNA for the CDR3 is TGTGCCAGCAGTGAATTTCATAATGGGGAGGTCTACACCTTC.

As for this clone: The junction shows a germline mismatch at one end, possibly a read error. The sample has other DNA sequences that encode this CDR3 too. V usage is TRBV29-1 and J usage is TRBJ2-7, with D maybe TRBD2 (6 bases). The CDR3 loop spans 13 amino acids. CDR1 is SQVTM, CDR2 ANQGSEA, per germline. CDR3 loop: CSVGGGPYDEQYF. The CDR3 DNA reads as TGCAGTGTTGGGGGAGGTCCCTACGACGAGCAGTACTTC.

In the case of this clone: Because the CDR3 is missing its conserved closing phenylalanine or tryptophan, this is likely a read error. The CDR3 DNA is TGTGCCAGCAGCCATATGACCAGCGAGCAGTACTTG. This encodes CASSHMTSEQYL. The V call is TRBV3-1, the J call TRBJ2-7; D is undetermined. The CDR3 is 12 residues long. Germline V lookup: CDR1 LGHDT, CDR2 YNNKEL (reference sequence). With 3 bases removed from V and 6 bases from J, the gap between germline ends came to 9 bases.

This clone was counted once. The V gene is TRBV5-4, the J gene TRBJ2-2; 9 bases fit TRBD2. Germline CDR1 reads SGHNT; CDR2 reads YYREEE (reference sequence). The CDR3 length is 16 residues. Unmatched junction bases numbered 5, after V lost 4 bases and J lost 1 base. CDR3 sequence (DNA): TGTGCCAGCAGCGATGGAGCGGGAGGGAACACCGGGGAGCTGTTTTTT. Encoded protein: CASSDGAGGNTGELFF.

This clone was seen many times. V usage is TRBV18 and J usage is TRBJ1-3; unclear D gene. CDR3 size: 13 residues. V was clipped by 2 bases and J by 6 bases, with 8 bases between them. Germline CDR1 and CDR2: KGHSH and LQKENI. The CDR3 coding sequence is TGTGCCAGCTCACCATCGAGGGAAAACACCATATATTTT. It codes for CASSPSRENTIYF.

This clone has ten or more counts. V is TRBV9 and J is TRBJ1-6, with D perhaps TRBD1 (5 bases). CDR3 length: 13 residues. CDR1 is SGDLS and CDR2 is YYNGEE in the germline V gene. Trimming took off 0 bases at V and 10 bases at J, with 8 bases between the two ends. CDR3 sequence reads: CASSVAGGSPLHF. In DNA, the CDR3 is TGTGCCAGCAGCGTAGCGGGGGGATCACCCCTCCACTTT.

As regards this clone: This could be a read error, since a much larger clone is one nucleotide away. The rearrangement links TRBV5-1 to TRBJ2-1; maybe TRBD2 (6 bases). Between the trimmed V and J ends, which lost 0 bases and 6 bases, there was a span of 16 bases. This CDR3 has 16 residues. Germline V gene sequence: CDR1 SGHRS, CDR2 YFSETQ. The CDR3, as DNA: TGCGCCAGCAGCTTGGGGACTGGCGGGAACTTCAATGAGCAGTTCTTC. It specifies CASSLGTGGNFNEQFF.

The sample holds a few counts of this clone. The V call is TRBV2, the J call TRBJ1-2, with D maybe TRBD1 (6 bases). CDR3 length: 13 residues. Germline assignment: CDR1 SNHLY and CDR2 FYNNEI. V lost 7 bases, J lost 9 bases, and 18 bases lay in between. The CDR3 protein is CASMGGEVHCYTF. In DNA form, the CDR3 reads TGTGCCAGCATGGGGGGCGAGGTTCACTGCTACACCTTC.

This clone was recorded a few times. The chain joins TRBV7-3 to TRBJ2-1; D might be TRBD2 (5 bases). The germline CDR1 and CDR2 sequences are SGHTA and FQGTGA. Trimming pared 5 bases from V and 6 bases from J, leaving 23 bases between. The CDR3 has 17 residues. The CDR3 DNA is TGTGCCAGCAGCCGGGGTGGGCGGGCCCCAGCCCTCAATGAGCAGTTCTTC. This encodes CASSRGGRAPALNEQFF.

Notes on this clone: Other DNA sequences in the same sample also yield this CDR3. The chain has TRBV20-1 and TRBJ2-5; 7 bases are a match to TRBD2. Trimming cost V 3 bases and J 5 bases; bases outside gene matches: 12. Germline loops: CDR1 DFQATT, CDR2 SNEGSKA (reference sequence). The CDR3 totals 15 residues. CDR3 region: CSARFGGVGAETQYF. In DNA form, the CDR3 reads TGCAGTGCTAGGTTTGGGGGGGTTGGGGCGGAGACCCAGTACTTC.

This clone was seen only a few times. A much bigger clone sits one base away, suggesting this may be a read error. The chain recombines TRBV5-1 with TRBJ2-1; no clear D gene. Trimming left V 3 bases short and J 6 bases short, with 7 bases between. Germline CDR1 SGHRS, CDR2 YFSETQ. The CDR3 extends over 12 amino acids. The CDR3 DNA reads as TGCGCCAGCAGCTCGACTCGCAATGAGCAGTTCTTC. It translates to CASSSTRNEQFF.

This clone showed up many times. The V call is TRBV30, the J call TRBJ1-5; D not resolved. V lost 1 base to trimming and J lost 3 bases, with 7 bases between them. The germline CDR1 and CDR2 sequences are GTSNPN and SVGIG (reference sequence). The CDR3 runs 13 residues. CDR3 DNA: TGTGCCTGGAGTGGCCAGTCCAATCAGCCCCAGCATTTT. Amino acids: CAWSGQSNQPQHF. Full variable domain (rest looked up from reference TRBV30 and TRBJ1-5): SQTIHQWPATLVQPVGSPLSLECTVEGTSNPNLYWYRQAAGRGLQLLFYSVGIGQISSEVPQNLSASRPQDRQFILSSKKLLLSDSGFYLCAWSGQSNQPQHFGDGTRLSIL.

At least ten counts were recorded for this clone. J is TRBJ1-2 and V is TRBV28; the D gene is possibly TRBD1 (5 bases). Trimming left V 2 bases short and J 4 bases short, with 8 bases between. Looked up from germline, CDR1 is MDHEN and CDR2 is SYDVKM. The CDR3 spans 13 residues. This CDR3 reads CASSLGQGYGYTF. CDR3 nucleotide sequence: TGTGCCAGCAGTTTAGGCCAGGGCTATGGCTACACCTTC.

This clone occurred many times. The chain joins TRBV12-3 or TRBV12-4 to TRBJ1-1; no reliable D call. Trimming removed 2 bases at V and 10 bases at J, with 8 bases between. The CDR3 has 11 amino acids. The CDR3 here is CASSLSLGAFF. As DNA, the CDR3 is TGTGCCAGCAGTTTATCTCTTGGAGCTTTCTTT.

This clone was counted at least ten times. The rearrangement links TRBV11-2 to TRBJ1-1, with 8 bases aligning to TRBD1. Trimming took 5 bases from V and 6 from J; bases not matched to a gene: 8. The germline gives CDR1 SGHAT, CDR2 FQNNGV. The CDR3 is 14 residues long. The CDR3 region is CASSKGQGGSEAFF. CDR3 DNA: TGTGCCAGCAGCAAAGGACAGGGAGGGTCTGAAGCTTTCTTT.

This clone was seen ten or more times. The chain combines TRBV12-3 or TRBV12-4 with TRBJ2-7; D unclear. The CDR3 spans 14 residues. V lost 2 bases to trimming and J lost 0 bases, with 8 bases between them. CDR3 sequence: CASSLSTSSYEQYF. The DNA of the CDR3 is TGTGCCAGCAGTTTATCTACCTCCTCCTACGAGCAGTACTTC.

This clone was found many times. The chain employs TRBV6-2 or TRBV6-3 and TRBJ1-5, with 7 nucleotides matching TRBD1. Trimming took 5 bases from V and 3 from J; bases not matched to a gene: 13. The CDR3 has 17 amino acids. CDR1 MNHEY and CDR2 SVGEGT come from the germline V gene. CDR3 in amino acids: CASSRGLLGQTNQPQHF. The CDR3, as DNA: TGTGCCAGCAGTCGCGGCCTTCTGGGACAGACCAATCAGCCCCAGCATTTT.

This clone was counted ten times or more. V usage is TRBV30 and J usage is TRBJ1-1; D perhaps matches TRBD1 (6 bases). The CDR3 loop spans 10 amino acids. The V end lost 6 bases, the J end lost 11 bases, and 13 bases lay between the germline ends. In germline, CDR1 is GTSNPN, CDR2 SVGIG (reference sequence). The CDR3 DNA follows: TGTGCCTGTCAGCGGGGGGCTGCTTTCTTT. Protein product: CACQRGAAFF.

On this clone: The CDR3 ends on some other residue instead of the conserved phenylalanine or tryptophan, so this is likely a read error. The DNA is left out, because the CDR3 cannot be placed on it with certainty; the CDR3 is given as TCRdb lists it. The J gene is TRBJ2-7, the V gene TRBV5-1; whether TRBD2, the table's D call, matches the DNA was not checked. Germline loops: CDR1 SGHRS, CDR2 YFSETQ. The CDR3 sequence runs 12 residues, both termini included. This chain's CDR3 is CTSSFTSGRKHL.

The rearrangement joins TRBV6-4 to TRBJ2-3, with 7 positions matching TRBD2. With 0 bases clipped from V and 5 bases from J, the junction kept 8 bases outside the gene matches. The V gene's germline CDR1 is MRHNA and CDR2 SNTAGT. The CDR3 has 16 amino acids. Written as DNA, the CDR3 is TGTGCCAGCAGTGACTCTTTGTGGGAGCGGGGAGATACGCAGTATTTT. Protein: CASSDSLWERGDTQYF.